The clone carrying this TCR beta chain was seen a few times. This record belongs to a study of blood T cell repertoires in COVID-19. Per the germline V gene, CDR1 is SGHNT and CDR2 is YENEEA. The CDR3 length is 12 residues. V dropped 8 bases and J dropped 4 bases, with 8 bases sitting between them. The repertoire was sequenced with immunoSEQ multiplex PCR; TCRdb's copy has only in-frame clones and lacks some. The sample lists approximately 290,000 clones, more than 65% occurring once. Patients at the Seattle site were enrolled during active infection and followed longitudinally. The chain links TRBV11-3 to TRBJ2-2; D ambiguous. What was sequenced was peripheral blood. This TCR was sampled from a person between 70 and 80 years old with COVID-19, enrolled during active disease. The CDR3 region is CASSGPTGELFF. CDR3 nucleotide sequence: TGTGCCAGCTCTGGGCCCACCGGGGAGCTGTTTTTT.